These 5 T cell receptor beta chains share one sample of origin, sequenced in a study of CD8 T cells in Susac syndrome. A quantity of about 0.45 to 1 ug RNA underwent reverse transcription using random hexamers. TCRdb redid the calling of the immunoSEQ multiplex PCR reads with MiXCR, one entry per CDR3 protein. This sample has about 160,000 distinct CDR3 sequences; about 91% occur once, and the top ten carry around 0.079%. Sequencing used CD4+ T cells from PBMCs. The receptors stem from a human donor in good health.

CDR3 region: CASSRTVESIQYF. The DNA of the CDR3 is TGTGCCAGCAGCCGGACAGTTGAGAGCATTCAGTACTTC. This chain joins TRBV7-2 and TRBJ2-4; D perhaps matches TRBD1 (6 bases). Trimming took off 5 bases at V and 9 bases at J, with 14 bases between the two ends. This CDR3 has 13 amino acids. Germline lookup yields CDR1 SGHTA and CDR2 FQGNSA.

The rearrangement joins TRBV7-3 to TRBJ2-2, with 10 bases that match TRBD2. V gave up 0 bases and J gave up 6 bases; unmatched junction bases: 7. Germline V gives CDR1 SGHTA, CDR2 FQGTGA. The CDR3 spans 17 residues. The CDR3 spells CASSLTSGRARPGELFF. CDR3 sequence (DNA): TGTGCCAGCAGCTTAACCAGCGGGAGGGCCAGGCCCGGGGAGCTGTTTTTT.

The rearrangement links TRBV4-3 to TRBJ1-2; D call uncertain. Per germline, CDR1 LGHNA and CDR2 YSLEER. The CDR3 consists of 15 residues. Trimming took 4 bases from V and 6 from J, leaving 18 bases between them. CDR3 in amino acids: CASSRAFGRGDGYTF. In DNA, the CDR3 is TGCGCCAGCAGCCGGGCCTTTGGCCGCGGGGATGGCTACACCTTC.

This chain connects TRBV20-1 to TRBJ2-4; D call uncertain. The germline gives CDR1 DFQATT, CDR2 SNEGSKA (reference sequence). Trimming shortened V by 6 bases and J by 7 bases, and 16 bases separated the two germline ends. The CDR3 contains 13 residues. In DNA, the CDR3 is TGCAGTGCAGCCCCCGAGGTGGTGAACATTCAGTACTTC. Amino acid sequence: CSAAPEVVNIQYF.

The rearrangement uses TRBV4-3 and TRBJ1-5; D is unclear. The CDR3 consists of 12 residues. The V gene's germline CDR1 is LGHNA and CDR2 YSLEER. Trimming removed 0 bases at V and 12 bases at J, with 9 bases between. CDR3 region: CASSQEEWNQHF. In nucleotides, the CDR3 is TGCGCCAGCAGCCAAGAGGAGTGGAACCAGCATTTT.